These 10 T cell receptor beta chains were all obtained from the same sample, sequenced in a study of blood T cell repertoires in COVID-19. This table comes from immunoSEQ multiplex PCR, and its TCRdb copy is limited to in-frame clones, with some not included. The sample records about 55,000 clones, more than 75% being singletons. Sequenced: peripheral blood. The receptors were gathered from a human donor with active COVID-19. The donor label of this sample is uncertain.

This clone was counted between two and nine times. This chain connects TRBV16 to TRBJ1-2; D uncertain. The CDR3 contains 13 residues. V was cut by 3 bases and J by 2 bases, with 7 bases left in between. CDR1 and CDR2 (germline): KGHSY, FQNENV. CDR3 coding DNA: TGTGCCAGCAGCCATAATAGCAACTATGGCTACACCTTC. It is translated as CASSHNSNYGYTF. Full variable domain (outside the CDR3, taken from reference TRBV16 and TRBJ1-2): GEEVAQTPKHLVRGEGQKAKLYCAPIKGHSYVFWYQQVLKNEFKFLISFQNENVFDETGMPKERFSAKCLPNSPCSLEIQATKLEDSAVYFCASSHNSNYGYTFGSGTRLTVV.

The rearrangement uses TRBV7-9 and TRBJ1-4, with 7 bases that match TRBD1. The CDR3 is made up of 15 amino acids. After removal of 2 bases from V and 6 bases from J, the junction contained 6 bases not matched to a gene. Looked up from germline, CDR1 is SEHNR and CDR2 is FQNEAQ (reference sequence). CDR3 in amino acids: CASSLTGALDEKLFF. Here the CDR3 DNA reads TGTGCCAGCAGCTTAACAGGGGCTTTGGATGAAAAACTGTTTTTT.

The CDR3 DNA is TGCAGCGTTGATGTCACAGGGACAGTTTATGGCTACACCTTC. Amino acid sequence: CSVDVTGTVYGYTF. The chain has TRBV29-1 and TRBJ1-2; 7 nucleotides agree with TRBD1. This CDR3 spans 14 amino acids. V lost 3 bases and J lost 5; bases outside the gene matches: 9. The germline gives CDR1 SQVTM, CDR2 ANQGSEA.

The chain has TRBV4-1 and TRBJ1-5; the D is unclear. The CDR3 is made up of 16 amino acids. Germline V lookup: CDR1 MGHRA, CDR2 YSYEKL. V lost 5 bases to trimming and J lost 0 bases, with 14 bases between them. This chain's CDR3 is CASSYDRPSSNQPQHF. CDR3 sequence (DNA): TGCGCCAGCAGCTACGATCGCCCGAGTAGCAATCAGCCCCAGCATTTT.

Here the CDR3 DNA reads TGTGCCAGCAGCTTATGGACAGGGGGAGGCAATGAGCAGTTCTTC. Its translation: CASSLWTGGGNEQFF. The J gene is TRBJ2-1, the V gene TRBV7-8; TRBD1 aligns across 10 bases. CDR3 length: 15 amino acids. Germline V gene data show CDR1 as SGHVS and CDR2 as FQNEAQ. Unmatched junction bases numbered 4, after V lost 2 bases and J lost 6 bases. The complete variable domain, with remaining parts taken from reference TRBV7-8 and TRBJ2-1, reads GAGVSQSPRYKVAKRGQDVALRCDPISGHVSLFWYQQALGQGPEFLTYFQNEAQLDKSGLPSDRFFAERPEGSVSTLKIQRTQQEDSAVYLCASSLWTGGGNEQFFGPGTRLTVL.

The chain combines TRBV6-5 with TRBJ2-7; 8 nucleotides align to TRBD1. The CDR3 is 13 residues long. With 3 bases clipped from V and 5 bases from J, the junction kept 3 bases outside the gene matches. The V gene's germline CDR1 is MNHEY and CDR2 SVGAGI. In DNA form, the CDR3 reads TGTGCCAGCAGTTATGGACAGGGCGACGAGCAGTACTTC. Its translation is CASSYGQGDEQYF.

This clone came up a few times. V gene TRBV4-1 combines with J gene TRBJ1-1; D is unclear. The CDR3 is 14 amino acids. The germline gives CDR1 MGHRA, CDR2 YSYEKL. The ends were cut back, 0 bases at V and 1 base at J, with 6 bases in the middle. CDR3: CASSQDPGNTEAFF. The CDR3 DNA reads TGCGCCAGCAGCCAAGATCCCGGGAACACTGAAGCTTTCTTT.

V is TRBV6-5 and J is TRBJ2-5; TRBD1 matches 8 bases. This CDR3 region has 13 residues. Trimming at V came to 5 bases and at J to 7 bases, leaving 6 bases not matched to a gene. Germline values: CDR1 MNHEY, CDR2 SVGAGI. CDR3 DNA: TGTGCCAGCAGTACAGGGGGTAGGGGGACCCAGTACTTC. It yields the protein CASSTGGRGTQYF.

The rearrangement joins TRBV4-1 to TRBJ2-5; 8 bases align to TRBD1. The CDR3 consists of 18 residues. Per the germline V gene, CDR1 is MGHRA and CDR2 is YSYEKL. The ends lost 1 base at V and 4 bases at J; junction bases unmatched: 14. CDR3 region: CASSQGVTGAPGRETQYF. The CDR3 DNA is TGCGCCAGCAGCCAAGGGGTGACAGGGGCCCCGGGGAGAGAGACCCAGTACTTC.

The chain uses TRBV7-2 and TRBJ1-6; D possibly corresponds to TRBD1 (6 bases). The CDR3 covers 15 residues. Trimming took 2 bases from V and 10 from J, leaving 15 bases between them. CDR1 is SGHTA and CDR2 is FQGNSA in the germline V gene. CDR3 sequence (DNA): TGTGCCAGCAGCTTACTACAGGGCGGCGGCTCACCCCTCCACTTT. This sequence encodes CASSLLQGGGSPLHF.